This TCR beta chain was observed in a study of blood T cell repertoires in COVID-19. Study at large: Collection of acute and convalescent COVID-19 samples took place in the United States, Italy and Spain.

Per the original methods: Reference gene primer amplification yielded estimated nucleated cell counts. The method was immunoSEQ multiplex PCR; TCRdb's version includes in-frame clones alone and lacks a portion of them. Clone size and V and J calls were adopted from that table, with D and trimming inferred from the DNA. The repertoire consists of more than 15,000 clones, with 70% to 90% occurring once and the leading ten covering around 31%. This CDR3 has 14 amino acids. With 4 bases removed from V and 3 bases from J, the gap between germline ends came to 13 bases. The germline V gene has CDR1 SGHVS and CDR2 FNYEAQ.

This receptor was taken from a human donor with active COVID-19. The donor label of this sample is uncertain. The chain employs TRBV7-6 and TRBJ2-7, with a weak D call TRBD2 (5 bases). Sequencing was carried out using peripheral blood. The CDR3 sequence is CASSSSEADYEQYF. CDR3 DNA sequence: TGTGCCAGCAGCTCATCGGAGGCCGACTACGAGCAGTACTTC. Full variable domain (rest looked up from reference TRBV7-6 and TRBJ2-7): GAGVSQSPRYKVTKRGQDVALRCDPISGHVSLYWYRQALGQGPEFLTYFNYEAQQDKSGLPNDRFSAERPEGSISTLTIQRTEQRDSAMYRCASSSSEADYEQYFGPGTRLTVT.